This T cell receptor (beta chain) was identified during a study of blood T cell repertoires in COVID-19 (dated by TCRdb to 2018 to 2020). Regarding the complete study: Collaborator samples came from the United States, Italy and Spain and covered acute and convalescent phases of COVID-19. The prospective study material was composed of cDNA or gDNA derived from T cells, B-cell-depleted T cells, or PBMCs. Where available, HLA class I and class II types were obtained from metadata supplied by the sample provider rather than from assay-based typing. Samples were obtained from the ongoing ImmuneRACE study (first 160 participants) and from 1,000 to 1,500 subjects provided by 6 global collaborators. A de-identified subject ID, COVID-19 status, age in years and sex were almost always included in the sample metadata. Deeply sampled blood TCRbeta repertoires from subjects exposed to, actively infected with, or recovered from COVID-19 were included in the dataset. The repertoires were released in a freely available public database meant as a resource for research on the immune response to SARS-CoV-2.

TCRbeta CDR3 regions were amplified from genomic DNA using the immunoSEQ Assay, a bias-controlled multiplex PCR. As for how the authors treated the data: Nucleated cell counts per sample were estimated from amplification of reference gene primers within the assay. Sequence reads were collapsed and filtered to measure the absolute abundance of every unique TCRbeta CDR3 rearrangement. For each sample, productive Simpson clonality was calculated as the square root of Simpson's diversity index across productive rearrangements. Held by TCRdb, this immuneACCESS table contains in-frame sequences only and omits some clones. Under half of the omission traces to an unresolved V gene where checked; the cause of the rest is unknown. V, J and clone size reflect that table, while D and trimming were determined from the DNA. This sample is represented by about 110,000 clones; approximately 90% of them were singletons. Of the sample, 1.1% falls within the top ten clones.

A word on this clone: Its antigen target is currently unknown. There are no base qualities to consult, and no much larger clone falls within one base.

Whole blood was collected in K2EDTA tubes by collaborating institutions according to the institutions' own protocols. For TCRbeta analysis, collaborators shipped samples as frozen whole blood, isolated PBMCs, or DNA extracted from either of those sample types. Broad study findings and their caveats: The quantity of clinical and demographic metadata differed by source and by participant and was supplied without curation.

The material sequenced was peripheral blood. The TCR sequence derives from a human donor in a cohort sampled during active COVID-19.

The DNA sequence is given as TGTGCCAGCAGCTTGAGACAGGGGACCCGAGTCCGGATCTACGAGCAGTACTTC. Its protein product is CASSLRQGTRVRIYEQYF. The rearrangement combines TRBV5-4 with TRBJ2-7; TRBD1 fits 8 bases in the junction. The germline V gene (reference sequence) provides CDR1 SGHNT and CDR2 YYREEE. Unmatched junction bases come to 15, with V trimmed by 1 base and J by 3 bases. The CDR3, cysteine through phenylalanine, is 18 amino acids long. CDR3 DNA only is kept here, 54 bases in frame from base 1. This CDR3, with the reference TRBV5-4 and TRBJ2-7 proteins standing in past its ends, gives the full variable domain ETGVTQSPTHLIKTRGQQVTLRCSSQSGHNTVSWYQQALGQGPQFIFQYYREEENGRGNFPPRFSGLQFPNYSSELNVNALELDDSALYLCASSLRQGTRVRIYEQYFGPGTRLTVT.